What follows are 5 T cell receptor beta chains derived from one specimen sequenced in a study of T-cell memory formation after mild COVID-19. TCRdb re-derived calls from the 5' RACE reads in MiXCR, one entry per CDR3 protein. The sample yields approximately 350,000 distinct CDR3 sequences, over 10% seen once. The sequenced material came from PBMCs or a T cell subset sorted from them (not recorded which). These receptor sequences come from a man aged 18 to 29 who had mild COVID-19 (a few samples of this study predate the infection). Cell type and time point are not known.

J is TRBJ2-5 and V is TRBV10-3; D gene uncertain. V gave up 5 bases and J gave up 2 bases, with 12 bases separating them. This CDR3 has 14 amino acids. Germline V gives CDR1 ENHRY, CDR2 SYGVKD. In DNA, the CDR3 is TGTGCCATCAGTCCACAGAGAGAGCAAGAGACCCAGTACTTC. Protein: CAISPQREQETQYF.

The CDR3 DNA reads TGTGCCAACCGACTAGTGGGAGATACGCAGTATTTT. Amino acid sequence: CANRLVGDTQYF. The chain is built from TRBV25-1 and TRBJ2-3, with a weak D call TRBD2 (6 bases). CDR3 length: 12 amino acids. Germline V gene data show CDR1 as MGHDK and CDR2 as SYGVNS. V was pared by 10 bases and J by 5 bases, with 13 bases between.

This clonotype was observed a handful of times. The chain joins TRBV6-6 to TRBJ2-1; D is unclear. The germline CDR1 and CDR2 sequences are MNHNY and SVGAGI (reference sequence). The CDR3 spans 11 residues. Trimming removed 6 bases from V and 10 bases from J, with 10 bases in between. The CDR3 here is CASSLIGEQFF. CDR3 coding DNA: TGTGCCAGCAGCCTGATCGGAGAGCAGTTCTTC.

This clonotype was seen many times. The chain couples TRBV10-3 to TRBJ2-5; D may be TRBD1 (6 bases). Germline CDR1 reads ENHRY; CDR2 reads SYGVKD. V lost 0 bases to trimming and J lost 3 bases, with 14 bases between them. CDR3 length equals 16 residues. The CDR3 DNA reads TGTGCCATCAGTGAGTCCCAACCAGAGGGGGAAGAGACCCAGTACTTC. This gives the protein CAISESQPEGEETQYF.

This clonotype was counted a few times. The rearrangement uses TRBV5-6 and TRBJ1-6; D is undetermined. This CDR3 region has 16 residues. V was clipped by 0 bases and J by 7 bases, with 14 bases between them. The germline V gene encodes CDR1 SGHDT and CDR2 YYEEEE. The CDR3 DNA sequence: TGTGCCAGCAGCTTGGTGTTTCGTATTAGGAATTCACCCCTCCACTTT. Residues: CASSLVFRIRNSPLHF.